These T cell receptor beta chains were read from a single sample in a study of Graves' ophthalmopathy and Graves' hyperthyroidism. TCRdb passed the multiplex PCR reads through MiXCR, listing each CDR3 protein once. The sample has 150,000 to 200,000 distinct CDR3 sequences; just under 40% are singletons. Specimen: peripheral blood. These receptors were obtained from a man younger than 45 with Graves' ophthalmopathy. Each CDR3 is given with its conserved first and last residue. Fields, in order: CDR3 protein, CDR3 DNA, V gene, clone size, J gene, D gene. D genes are given only for firm matches. Clone size is not always given. Where it is, it says once, few, many or a class for expanded clones.

CDR3 protein: CASSLGQHYEQYF
CDR3 DNA: TGTGCCAGCAGTTTAGGACAGCACTACGAGCAGTACTTC
V gene: TRBV12-3/TRBV12-4
clone size: many
J gene: TRBJ2-7
D gene: NA

CDR3 protein: CASSVPPQSYEQYF
CDR3 DNA: TGTGCCAGCAGTGTGCCTCCTCAAAGCTACGAGCAGTACTTC
V gene: TRBV28
clone size: many
J gene: TRBJ2-7
D gene: NA

CDR3 protein: CASSLNGGYGYTF
CDR3 DNA: TGTGCCAGCAGTCTAAATGGGGGCTATGGCTACACCTTC
V gene: TRBV12-3/TRBV12-4
clone size: NA
J gene: TRBJ1-2
D gene: NA

CDR3 protein: CASSLGGHNSNQPQHF
CDR3 DNA: TGTGCCAGCAGTTTAGGAGGACACAATAGCAATCAGCCCCAGCATTTT
V gene: TRBV28
clone size: NA
J gene: TRBJ1-5
D gene: NA

CDR3 protein: CASSNRTRLSTGELFF
CDR3 DNA: TGTGCCAGCAGCAATCGGACAAGGTTGAGCACCGGGGAGCTGTTTTTT
V gene: TRBV7-4
clone size: many
J gene: TRBJ2-2
D gene: NA

CDR3 protein: CASSRQGSQETQYF
CDR3 DNA: TGTGCCAGCAGCCGACAGGGTTCACAAGAGACCCAGTACTTC
V gene: TRBV12-3/TRBV12-4
clone size: many
J gene: TRBJ2-5
D gene: TRBD1

CDR3 protein: CASSPRPSNEQYF
CDR3 DNA: TGTGCCAGCAGTCCACGTCCATCAAACGAGCAGTACTTC
V gene: TRBV6-2/TRBV6-3
clone size: NA
J gene: TRBJ2-7
D gene: NA

CDR3 protein: CASSNGPAYEQYF
CDR3 DNA: TGTGCCAGCAGTAACGGGCCGGCCTACGAGCAGTACTTC
V gene: TRBV6-2/TRBV6-3
clone size: many
J gene: TRBJ2-7
D gene: NA

CDR3 protein: CASSPTGVWTEAFF
CDR3 DNA: TGTGCCAGCAGTCCAACAGGGGTTTGGACTGAAGCTTTCTTT
V gene: TRBV27
clone size: NA
J gene: TRBJ1-1
D gene: TRBD1

CDR3 protein: CASSPRNSPLHF
CDR3 DNA: TGTGCCAGCAGTCCCCGAAATTCACCCCTCCACTTT
V gene: TRBV12-3/TRBV12-4
clone size: NA
J gene: TRBJ1-6
D gene: NA

CDR3 protein: CASSGIPWEQYF
CDR3 DNA: TGTGCCAGCAGCGGTATCCCTTGGGAGCAGTACTTC
V gene: TRBV6-5
clone size: many
J gene: TRBJ2-7
D gene: NA

CDR3 protein: CASSSSGAAEKLFF
CDR3 DNA: TGTGCCAGCAGCTCATCAGGGGCAGCTGAAAAACTGTTTTTT
V gene: TRBV27
clone size: NA
J gene: TRBJ1-4
D gene: NA

CDR3 protein: CASSVGTGSKTQYF
CDR3 DNA: TGTGCCAGCAGCGTGGGGACAGGCAGTAAGACCCAGTACTTC
V gene: TRBV7-8
clone size: NA
J gene: TRBJ2-5
D gene: TRBD1

CDR3 protein: CASSSGFRGTEAFF
CDR3 DNA: TGTGCCAGCAGTTCAGGGTTTCGGGGAACTGAAGCTTTCTTT
V gene: TRBV28
clone size: NA
J gene: TRBJ1-1
D gene: NA

CDR3 protein: CAISESRPPAPQYF
CDR3 DNA: TGTGCCATCAGTGAGTCAAGACCCCCAGCGCCCCAGTACTTC
V gene: TRBV10-3
clone size: NA
J gene: TRBJ2-5
D gene: NA

CDR3 protein: CASLFSRNTEAFF
CDR3 DNA: TGTGCCAGCCTCTTTAGCCGGAACACTGAAGCTTTCTTT
V gene: TRBV6-2/TRBV6-3
clone size: many
J gene: TRBJ1-1
D gene: NA

CDR3 protein: CAWSVRGGHGF
CDR3 DNA: TGTGCCTGGAGTGTACGGGGGGGCCACGGCTTC
V gene: TRBV30
clone size: NA
J gene: TRBJ2-7
D gene: TRBD2

CDR3 protein: CASSRNRLAGNEQYF
CDR3 DNA: TGTGCCAGCAGTCGAAACCGACTAGCGGGAAACGAGCAGTACTTC
V gene: TRBV6-2/TRBV6-3
clone size: many
J gene: TRBJ2-7
D gene: TRBD2

CDR3 protein: CASGENYGYTF
CDR3 DNA: TGTGCCAGCGGGGAGAACTATGGCTACACCTTC
V gene: TRBV6-1
clone size: few
J gene: TRBJ1-2
D gene: NA

CDR3 protein: CASSFTDYAGELFF
CDR3 DNA: TGTGCCAGCAGCTTTACGGACTATGCCGGGGAGCTGTTTTTT
V gene: TRBV11-2
clone size: many
J gene: TRBJ2-2
D gene: NA

CDR3 protein: CASSPQVAGGPETQYF
CDR3 DNA: TGTGCCAGCAGCCCCCAAGTTGCGGGGGGCCCAGAGACCCAGTACTTC
V gene: TRBV27
clone size: many
J gene: TRBJ2-5
D gene: TRBD2

CDR3 protein: CAWSVRGNEQYF
CDR3 DNA: TGTGCCTGGAGTGTAAGGGGGAACGAGCAGTACTTC
V gene: TRBV30
clone size: NA
J gene: TRBJ2-7
D gene: NA

CDR3 protein: CASSFLGGELFF
CDR3 DNA: TGTGCCAGCAGTTTCCTGGGCGGGGAGCTGTTTTTT
V gene: TRBV27
clone size: few
J gene: TRBJ2-2
D gene: NA

CDR3 protein: CASSEGTSGRREQYF
CDR3 DNA: TGTGCCAGCAGCGAAGGGACTAGCGGGAGGCGGGAGCAGTACTTC
V gene: TRBV6-2/TRBV6-3
clone size: NA
J gene: TRBJ2-7
D gene: TRBD2

CDR3 protein: CSALKGTTNTEAFF
CDR3 DNA: TGCAGCGCCCTGAAAGGGACTACCAACACTGAAGCTTTCTTT
V gene: TRBV29-1
clone size: many
J gene: TRBJ1-1
D gene: NA

CDR3 protein: CASSLNNLSGYTF
CDR3 DNA: TGTGCCAGCAGTTTAAATAATTTGTCTGGCTACACCTTC
V gene: TRBV6-5
clone size: NA
J gene: TRBJ1-2
D gene: NA

CDR3 protein: CASSLQGGDRAHPGSPLHF
CDR3 DNA: TGTGCCAGCAGCCTACAGGGAGGGGACAGGGCCCACCCTGGGTCACCCCTCCACTTT
V gene: TRBV27
clone size: NA
J gene: TRBJ1-6
D gene: TRBD1

CDR3 protein: CASSFGTGNTGELFF
CDR3 DNA: TGTGCCAGCAGCTTCGGGACAGGGAACACCGGGGAGCTGTTTTTT
V gene: TRBV11-2
clone size: many
J gene: TRBJ2-2
D gene: TRBD1

CDR3 protein: CATQASAGGPKTQYF
CDR3 DNA: TGTGCCACCCAGGCCTCTGCGGGGGGGCCGAAGACCCAGTACTTC
V gene: TRBV6-1
clone size: NA
J gene: TRBJ2-5
D gene: TRBD2

CDR3 protein: CASSKGVYGYTF
CDR3 DNA: TGTGCCAGCTCCAAGGGGGTGTATGGCTACACCTTC
V gene: TRBV9
clone size: NA
J gene: TRBJ1-2
D gene: NA

CDR3 protein: CSARVTGSNQPQHF
CDR3 DNA: TGCAGTGCTAGAGTGACAGGGAGCAATCAGCCCCAGCATTTT
V gene: TRBV20-1
clone size: many
J gene: TRBJ1-5
D gene: TRBD1

CDR3 protein: CASSLGTELGTQYF
CDR3 DNA: TGTGCCAGCAGCCTAGGGACCGAGCTCGGGACCCAGTACTTC
V gene: TRBV7-8
clone size: many
J gene: TRBJ2-5
D gene: NA

CDR3 protein: CASSYLGQDAQYF
CDR3 DNA: TGTGCCAGCAGTTATTTGGGTCAGGACGCTCAGTACTTC
V gene: TRBV6-2/TRBV6-3
clone size: NA
J gene: TRBJ2-4
D gene: NA

CDR3 protein: CASSLAGGDTEAFF
CDR3 DNA: TGTGCCAGCAGCTTAGCCGGGGGGGACACTGAAGCTTTCTTT
V gene: TRBV11-2
clone size: many
J gene: TRBJ1-1
D gene: NA

CDR3 protein: CATWDRVLEQYF
CDR3 DNA: TGTGCCACCTGGGACAGGGTCTTGGAGCAGTACTTC
V gene: TRBV6-5
clone size: many
J gene: TRBJ2-7
D gene: TRBD1

CDR3 protein: CSVPPPRAIRRETQYF
CDR3 DNA: TGCAGTGTCCCGCCCCCCCGAGCTATCCGGCGGGAGACCCAGTACTTC
V gene: TRBV20-1
clone size: NA
J gene: TRBJ2-5
D gene: NA

CDR3 protein: CATSDLAGDQETQYF
CDR3 DNA: TGTGCCACCAGTGACCTAGCGGGAGATCAGGAGACCCAGTACTTC
V gene: TRBV24-1
clone size: NA
J gene: TRBJ2-5
D gene: TRBD2

CDR3 protein: CASSPNGGGTEAFF
CDR3 DNA: TGTGCCAGCAGTCCTAATGGTGGGGGCACTGAAGCTTTCTTT
V gene: TRBV6-1
clone size: few
J gene: TRBJ1-1
D gene: NA

CDR3 protein: CASSFFRGKETQYF
CDR3 DNA: TGTGCCAGCAGTTTCTTCAGGGGTAAAGAGACCCAGTACTTC
V gene: TRBV28
clone size: many
J gene: TRBJ2-5
D gene: NA

CDR3 protein: CASSIQTGHYGYTF
CDR3 DNA: TGTGCCAGTAGTATCCAGACAGGACACTATGGCTACACCTTC
V gene: TRBV19
clone size: many
J gene: TRBJ1-2
D gene: NA

CDR3 protein: CASSGDRYGYTF
CDR3 DNA: TGTGCCAGCAGTGGGGACCGCTATGGCTACACCTTC
V gene: TRBV12-3/TRBV12-4
clone size: NA
J gene: TRBJ1-2
D gene: NA

CDR3 protein: CASSSQPGRVETQYF
CDR3 DNA: TGTGCCAGCAGCTCCCAGCCAGGGCGCGTGGAGACCCAGTACTTC
V gene: TRBV7-2
clone size: NA
J gene: TRBJ2-5
D gene: NA

CDR3 protein: CASSLRIFSEPQHF
CDR3 DNA: TGTGCCAGCAGTCTCCGTATATTCAGCGAGCCCCAGCATTTT
V gene: TRBV6-1
clone size: once
J gene: TRBJ1-5
D gene: NA

CDR3 protein: CASSPPGGNTIYF
CDR3 DNA: TGTGCCAGCAGTCCCCCGGGTGGAAACACCATATATTTT
V gene: TRBV6-5
clone size: many
J gene: TRBJ1-3
D gene: NA

CDR3 protein: CASSYSAEEQGFGNTEAFF
CDR3 DNA: TGTGCCAGCAGTTACTCAGCAGAGGAACAGGGATTCGGGAACACTGAAGCTTTCTTT
V gene: TRBV6-2/TRBV6-3
clone size: many
J gene: TRBJ1-1
D gene: NA